At least ten counts were recorded for the clone carrying this T cell receptor beta chain. The data are from a study of T cells in Graves' hyperthyroidism and ophthalmopathy. Using RNA transcripts as the source, TCR beta CDR3 regions were amplified. Using the HTBI primer set, a first-round RT-PCR was run on the TCR CDR3. TCRdb processed the multiplex PCR reads anew with MiXCR; each CDR3 protein has one entry. The top ten hold about 60% of the sample, which has roughly 280,000 distinct CDR3 sequences, approximately 23% seen once. CDR3 length equals 16 residues. Germline V gene data show CDR1 as SGHRS and CDR2 as YFSETQ. The trim removed 2 bases at V and 0 bases at J, leaving 5 bases unmatched.

The V and J genes are TRBV5-1 and TRBJ1-3; TRBD1 agrees at 7 bases. The material sequenced was blood. The sequence derives from a man aged 25 to 40 with Graves' ophthalmopathy. CDR3 amino acids: CASSLQGRSSGNTIYF. In DNA form, the CDR3 reads TGCGCCAGCAGCTTACAGGGGCGCAGCTCTGGAAACACCATATATTTT.